Detailed here is one TCR beta chain. This specimen comes from a study of blood T cell repertoires in COVID-19. At the level of the study: The study drew acute and convalescent COVID-19 samples from the United States, Italy and Spain. The analysed material was cDNA or gDNA that came from T cells, B-cell-depleted T cells, or PBMCs.

Authors' processing steps: Amplification of reference gene primers was used by the study to estimate nucleated cell counts. The assay was immunoSEQ multiplex PCR, and TCRdb's table has in-frame clones only and misses some. The V and J calls and the clone size are those of that table, but D and trimming were determined from the DNA. The sample holds 80,000 to 130,000 clones, roughly 89% seen once. The origin of this receptor is a man between 65 and 79 years old with acute or convalescent COVID-19. Input material: peripheral blood.

The CDR3 reads CASSYGRPNTEAFF. The CDR3 DNA reads as TGTGCCAGCAGTTACGGCCGCCCGAACACTGAAGCTTTCTTT. The chain employs TRBV6-5 and TRBJ1-1; D is unresolved. CDR3 length: 14 residues. The germline gives CDR1 MNHEY, CDR2 SVGAGI. With 2 bases removed from V and 1 base from J, the gap between germline ends came to 8 bases.